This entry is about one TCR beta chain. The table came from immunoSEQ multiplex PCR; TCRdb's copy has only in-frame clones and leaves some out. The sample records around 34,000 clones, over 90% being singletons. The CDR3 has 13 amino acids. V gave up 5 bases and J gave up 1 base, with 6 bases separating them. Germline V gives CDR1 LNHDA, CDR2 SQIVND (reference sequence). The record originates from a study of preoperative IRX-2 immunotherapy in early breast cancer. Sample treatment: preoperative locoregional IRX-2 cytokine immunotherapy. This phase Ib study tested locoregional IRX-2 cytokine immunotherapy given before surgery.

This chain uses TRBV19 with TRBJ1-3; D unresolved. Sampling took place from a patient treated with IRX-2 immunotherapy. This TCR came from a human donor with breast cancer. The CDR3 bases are TGTGCCAGTAGTCGGGAATCTGGAAACACCATATATTTT. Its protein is CASSRESGNTIYF.